Listed below are T cell receptor beta chains from one sample, sequenced in a study of T cell responses to AZD1222 COVID-19 vaccine. Repertoires were generated with immunoSEQ multiplex PCR, while TCRdb's copy carries only in-frame clones and drops some. Of some 200,000 clones listed, approximately 91% were seen once; the top ten hold around 1.6%. The sample consisted of peripheral blood, taken 28 days after the second AZD1222 dose. The receptors shown here come from an adult who received the AZD1222 COVID-19 vaccine. CDR3s include the opening cysteine and the closing phenylalanine or tryptophan. D genes are given only for firm matches.

d_call j_call v_call cdr3_aa
TRBD1 TRBJ1-6 TRBV2 CASRRGRDSPLHF
. TRBJ2-4 TRBV14 CASSSWGDIQYF
. TRBJ1-4 TRBV24-1 CATSDSGGELFF
. TRBJ2-2 TRBV19 CASRAVLTGELFF
. TRBJ1-5 TRBV7-3 CASSSLAGQPQHF
TRBD1 TRBJ2-1 TRBV5-4 CASSLRTGSISNEQFF
. TRBJ2-1 TRBV6-4 CASSDTDESSYNEQFF
. TRBJ1-6 TRBV7-3 CASSLVGLGNSPLHF
. TRBJ1-2 TRBV5-1 CASSLIGGADYGYTF
. TRBJ1-2 TRBV29-1 CSVEGVLGYTF
. TRBJ1-1 TRBV4-3 CARSQRGGNTEAFF
TRBD1 TRBJ1-2 TRBV19 CASSAGQALSYGYTF